This T cell receptor (beta chain) is drawn from a study of blood T cell repertoires in COVID-19. Study information: Italy, Spain and the United States were the sources of the convalescent and acute COVID-19 samples.

Per the authors' pipeline: The assay estimated nucleated cells by amplifying reference gene primers. Profiled with immunoSEQ multiplex PCR; TCRdb holds only in-frame clones, not every one. Clone size and V and J calls were adopted from that table, with D and trimming inferred from the DNA. The sample has 150,000 or so clones, under 90% seen once. The specimen was peripheral blood. This receptor was identified in a man in his fifties or sixties with acute or convalescent COVID-19.

CDR3: CASIQGAGNTIYF. CDR3 coding DNA: TGTGCCAGCATCCAGGGGGCGGGAAACACCATATATTTT. This rearrangement joins TRBV7-9 to TRBJ1-3; TRBD1 aligns across 8 bases. CDR3 length: 13 amino acids. V shed 7 bases, J shed 4 bases, and the junction held 3 bases outside the gene matches. Germline V gene lookup returns CDR1 SEHNR and CDR2 FQNEAQ (reference sequence).